The source of this T cell receptor (beta chain) is a study of T-cell memory formation after mild COVID-19 (dated by TCRdb to 2020 to 2022). For the wider study: Most TCR sequence clusters were specific to one of the two donors. Longitudinal TCRalpha and TCRbeta repertoire sequencing tracked T-cell clones expanding and contracting after mild COVID-19 in a couple of donors. The cohort comprised two young, previously healthy adult volunteers, one female and one male. On the study overall, not on this receptor specifically: Balanced CD4/CD8 phenotypes were observed for clones contracting from day 15 to 85, whereas a bias towards CD4+ was observed for a second wave of clones expanding from day 15 to 37. The study included only a couple of mild cases, and larger cohorts that include severe cases with pre-infection samples were judged to be necessary. Whether the second-wave clones peaking on day 37 were SARS-CoV-2 specific was not confirmed. Contracting CD4+ clones were located mainly in the CM and EM memory subsets, whereas CD8+ clones were found to be enriched in EMRA. Some responding clones were detected in pre-infection memory, which suggested that pre-existing cross-reactive memory T cells had joined the SARS-CoV-2 response.

Ficoll-Paque density gradient centrifugation was the method used to isolate PBMCs. Comment on this clonotype: Its antigen specificity is not known. Base-call qualities are not available, and no considerably larger clone is one nucleotide away.

The data were produced on an Illumina NovaSeq 6000. TCRalpha and TCRbeta cDNA libraries were built by 5'RACE with constant-segment primers, adding sample barcodes and unique molecular identifiers. Trizol reagent was used to extract RNA from every sample. Libraries were amplified in two PCR steps, with a second sample barcode and Illumina TruSeq adapters added in the second step. The libraries were sequenced on an Illumina NovaSeq using 2 x 150 bp paired-end reads. The paper's processing steps were these. With migec v1.2.7, reads were demultiplexed and then collapsed into UMI-guided consensus sequences. Using mixcr v2.1.11, the UMI consensuses were aligned to TRA and TRB V and J templates and assembled into clonotypes. Expanded or contracted clonotypes were those called significant by both edgeR and NoisET, with noise models trained on biological replicates. For edgeR calls, a false discovery rate-adjusted p below 0.01 and a log2 fold-change threshold of 1 were applied. As an exploratory analysis of dynamics, PCA with hierarchical clustering was applied to max-normalized trajectories of the 1000 most abundant clonotypes. Separately sequenced CD4+ and CD8+ repertoires were used to assign a CD4 or CD8 phenotype to each responding clone. TCRdb reworked the public reads: Q25 trimming with fastp, MiXCR clone assembly, productive beta chains retained. Every CDR3 protein is listed once, alongside the most common genes and DNA of its rows. The V and J calls here are based on TCRdb, not the publication. For this sample there are nearly 110,000 distinct CDR3 sequences; 17% appear just once. The ten largest make up around 28% of the sample.

The sequence was collected from an adult woman who had mild COVID-19 (a few samples of this study predate the infection). The sample titles of this study are shuffled in the database, so cell type and time point are left out; the donor was told from shared clones. Sample: PBMCs or a T cell subset sorted from them (not recorded which).

The CDR3 protein is CATSTEGLGTQYF. The base sequence is TGTGCCACTTCGACAGAGGGGTTGGGGACCCAGTACTTC. The sequence links TRBV24-1 to TRBJ2-5; the D gene is perhaps TRBD1 or TRBD2, as each covers 5 bases. The trim is 10 bases for V and 7 bases for J, with a gap of 18 bases between the germline ends. CDR1 and CDR2 (KGHDR, SFDVKD) derive from the germline V gene. From cysteine to phenylalanine, the CDR3 is 13 amino acids long. The entry retains the CDR3 DNA only, 39 bases that are in frame from base 1.